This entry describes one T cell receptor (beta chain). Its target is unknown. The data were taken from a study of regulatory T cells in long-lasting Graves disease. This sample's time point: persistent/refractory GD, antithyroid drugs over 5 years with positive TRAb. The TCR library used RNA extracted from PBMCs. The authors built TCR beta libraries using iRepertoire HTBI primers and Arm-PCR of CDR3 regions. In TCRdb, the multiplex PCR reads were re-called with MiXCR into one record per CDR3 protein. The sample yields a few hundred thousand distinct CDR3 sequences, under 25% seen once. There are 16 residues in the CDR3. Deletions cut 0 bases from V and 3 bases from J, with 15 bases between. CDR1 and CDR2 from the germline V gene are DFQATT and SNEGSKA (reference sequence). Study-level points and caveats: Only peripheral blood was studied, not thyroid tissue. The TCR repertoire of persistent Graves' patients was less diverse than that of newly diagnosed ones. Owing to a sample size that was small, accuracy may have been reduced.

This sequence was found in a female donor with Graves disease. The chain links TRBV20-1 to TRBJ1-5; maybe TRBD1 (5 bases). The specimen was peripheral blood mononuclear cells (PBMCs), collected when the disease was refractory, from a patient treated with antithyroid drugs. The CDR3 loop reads CSARDGRGGANQPQHF. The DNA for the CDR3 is TGCAGTGCTAGAGATGGGAGGGGAGGGGCCAATCAGCCCCAGCATTTT.